This T cell receptor (beta chain) derives from a study of T-cell reconstitution after alpha-beta-depleted transplantation in children. Trimming took off 3 bases at V and 8 bases at J, with 25 bases between the two ends. Germline values: CDR1 MGHRA, CDR2 YSYEKL. The CDR3 length is 17 residues. TCRbeta library preparation incorporated unique molecular identifiers. Via MiXCR, TCRdb re-called the PCR reads, giving one row per CDR3 protein. Among hundreds of thousands of distinct CDR3 sequences listed, roughly a quarter were seen once. The receptor's source is a female patient aged 2 to 10 who had a stem cell transplant for congenital amegakaryocytic thrombocytopenia, so the T cells may come from the graft donor. J is TRBJ1-2 and V is TRBV4-1; D is possibly TRBD1 (5 bases). Sequences were derived from PBMCs, mostly from graft donor cells, sampled 360 days after TCRalphabeta/CD19-depleted stem cell transplant. As DNA, the CDR3 is TGCGCCAGCAGCCACAGACAGTTGGGGGTCTTGGTTGGCGGCTACACCTTC. Its protein product is CASSHRQLGVLVGGYTF.